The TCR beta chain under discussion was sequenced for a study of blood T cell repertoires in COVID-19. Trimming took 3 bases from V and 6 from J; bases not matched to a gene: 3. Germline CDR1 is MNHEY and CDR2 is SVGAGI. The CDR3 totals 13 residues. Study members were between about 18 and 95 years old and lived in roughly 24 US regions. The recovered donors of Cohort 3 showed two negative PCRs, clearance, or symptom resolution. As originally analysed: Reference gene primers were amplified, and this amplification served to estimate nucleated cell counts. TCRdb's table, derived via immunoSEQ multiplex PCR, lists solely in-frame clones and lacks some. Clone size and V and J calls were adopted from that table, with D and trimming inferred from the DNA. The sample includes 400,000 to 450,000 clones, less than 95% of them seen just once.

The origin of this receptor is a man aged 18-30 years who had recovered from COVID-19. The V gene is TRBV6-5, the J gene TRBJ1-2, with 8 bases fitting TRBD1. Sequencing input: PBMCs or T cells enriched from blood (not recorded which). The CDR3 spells CASSYQGAHGYTF. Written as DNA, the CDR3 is TGTGCCAGCAGTTATCAGGGGGCCCATGGCTACACCTTC.